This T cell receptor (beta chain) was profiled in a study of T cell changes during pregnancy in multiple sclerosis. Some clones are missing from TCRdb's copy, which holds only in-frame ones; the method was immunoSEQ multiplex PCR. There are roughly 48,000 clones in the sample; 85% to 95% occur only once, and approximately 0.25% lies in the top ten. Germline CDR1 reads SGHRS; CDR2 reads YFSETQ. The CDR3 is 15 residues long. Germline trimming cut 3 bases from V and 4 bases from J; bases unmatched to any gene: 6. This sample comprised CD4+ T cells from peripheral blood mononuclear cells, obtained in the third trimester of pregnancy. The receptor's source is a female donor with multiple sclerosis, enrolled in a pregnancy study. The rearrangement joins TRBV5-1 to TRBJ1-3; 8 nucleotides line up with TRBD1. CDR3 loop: CASSWGDRPGNTIYF. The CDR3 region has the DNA TGCGCCAGCAGCTGGGGGGACAGGCCGGGAAACACCATATATTTT.